Here is one TCR beta chain with its context. The germline gives CDR1 SGHRS, CDR2 YFSETQ. The junction had 3 bases not matched to a gene; V was cut back by 0 bases and J by 8 bases. There are 14 residues in the CDR3. The data derive from a study of blood T cell repertoires in COVID-19. In the source study's methods: The authors estimated nucleated cell counts from reference gene primer amplification. The assay was immunoSEQ multiplex PCR, and TCRdb's table has in-frame clones only and misses some. V, J and clone size are taken as reported in that table, and D and trimming were inferred from the DNA itself. This sample has roughly 70,000 clones, with 60% to 85% found just once.

The sequenced material came from peripheral blood. The rearrangement uses TRBV5-1 and TRBJ1-5; TRBD1 matches at 9 bases. The receptor was isolated from a man between 65 and 85 years old with acute or convalescent COVID-19. The CDR3 DNA reads TGCGCCAGCAGCTTGGGACAGGGGGGGGAGCCCCAGCATTTT. This encodes CASSLGQGGEPQHF.